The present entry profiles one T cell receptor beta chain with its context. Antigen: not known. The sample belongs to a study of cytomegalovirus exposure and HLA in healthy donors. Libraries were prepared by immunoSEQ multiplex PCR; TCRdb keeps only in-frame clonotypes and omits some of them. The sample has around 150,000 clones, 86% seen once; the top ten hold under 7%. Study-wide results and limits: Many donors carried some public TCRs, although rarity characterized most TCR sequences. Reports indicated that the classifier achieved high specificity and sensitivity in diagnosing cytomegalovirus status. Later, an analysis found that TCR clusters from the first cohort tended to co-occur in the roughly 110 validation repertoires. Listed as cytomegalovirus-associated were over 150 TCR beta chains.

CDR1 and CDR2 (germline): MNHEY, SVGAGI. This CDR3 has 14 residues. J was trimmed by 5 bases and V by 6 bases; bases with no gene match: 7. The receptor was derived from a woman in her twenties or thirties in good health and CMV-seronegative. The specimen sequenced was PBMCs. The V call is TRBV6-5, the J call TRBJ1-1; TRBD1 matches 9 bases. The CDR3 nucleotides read TGTGCCAGCAGAGTCACAGGGGGCGCAACTGAAGCTTTCTTT. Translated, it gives CASRVTGGATEAFF.